One and the same sample provided the 9 T cell receptor beta chains below, sequenced in a study of T cells expressing NK-cell markers. TCRdb re-called the 5' RACE reads; one entry per CDR3 protein, DNA not given. Its listing shows roughly 390,000 distinct CDR3 sequences. Input material: blood T cells: a sorted CD56 or NKG2C T cell subset, CD4+ or CD8+ T cells, or bulk PBMC T cells (not recorded which). These receptors originate from a man aged 18-70 years in good health.

This chain joins TRBV6-1 and TRBJ1-1; TCRdb's D gene call, TRBD1, goes unchecked for lack of DNA. Germline V gene sequence: CDR1 MNHNS, CDR2 SASEGT. This CDR3 has 13 residues. CDR3: CASTDGGVGEAFF.

This sequence joins TRBV12-3 or TRBV12-4 and TRBJ1-2. The CDR3 has 14 residues. The CDR3 spells CASSANSRNSGYTF.

This chain uses TRBV7-8 with TRBJ2-1; lacking DNA, the TRBD2 call made by TCRdb goes unchecked. This CDR3 has 16 amino acids. CDR1 SGHVS and CDR2 FQNEAQ come from the germline V gene. This CDR3 is CASSTSGGHLYNEQFF.

The V gene is TRBV11-1, the J gene TRBJ2-4; TCRdb reports TRBD2, a call that lacks DNA to check it against. The CDR3 contains 18 residues. From germline, CDR1 is SGHAT and CDR2 FQDESV (reference sequence). CDR3 amino acids: CASSPGLAGGLAKNIQYF.

The V call is TRBV5-1, the J call TRBJ2-3; TCRdb selects TRBD1, and the lack of DNA leaves this call unchecked. The CDR3 runs to 15 residues. The germline V gene encodes CDR1 SGHRS and CDR2 YFSETQ. CDR3 sequence reads: CASSLTAGTTDTQYF. The full variable domain, completed using reference TRBV5-1 and TRBJ2-3, is KAGVTQTPRYLIKTRGQQVTLSCSPISGHRSVSWYQQTPGQGLQFLFEYFSETQRNKGNFPGRFSGRQFSNSRSEMNVSTLELGDSALYLCASSLTAGTTDTQYFGPGTRLTVL.

The V and J genes are TRBV5-1 and TRBJ1-6; the D call from TCRdb, TRBD1, cannot be confirmed without DNA. Germline values: CDR1 SGHRS, CDR2 YFSETQ. This CDR3 has 16 residues. This CDR3 is CASSLGPGANGSPLHF.

The chain carries TRBV6-2 or TRBV6-3 and TRBJ2-5; TCRdb's assignment of TRBD1 cannot be checked, as there is no DNA. Germline CDR1 and CDR2: MNHEY and SVGEGT. The CDR3 length is 15 residues. CDR3 region: CASSYVGTAQETQYF.

The chain is built from TRBV6-1 and TRBJ2-3; TCRdb outputs TRBD2, but without DNA this stays unchecked. The CDR3 runs 15 residues. Germline V gene sequence: CDR1 MNHNS, CDR2 SASEGT. CDR3 residues: CASSLGPAHTDTQYF.

The V gene is TRBV20-1, the J gene TRBJ1-5. Germline V CDR1 and CDR2: DFQATT, SNEGSKA (reference sequence). This CDR3 has 15 residues. The CDR3 sequence is CSAKKQGTDNQPQHF.